This T cell receptor beta chain was obtained from a study of T cell responses to AZD1222 COVID-19 vaccine. Profiling relied on immunoSEQ multiplex PCR, and the TCRdb table lists in-frame clones only, not all of them. The sample gives under 150,000 clones, 80% to 90% of which show up once; over 8.5% is in the top ten. The clonotype comes from an adult in good health. This specimen consisted of peripheral blood, obtained on day 0 of AZD1222 vaccination.

As DNA, the CDR3 is TGTGCCAGCAGCGCGACTAGTGGCAATGAGCAGTTCTTC. Translating it yields CASSATSGNEQFF. This chain joins TRBV9 and TRBJ2-1, with a tentative D call TRBD2 (6 bases). From germline, CDR1 is SGDLS and CDR2 YYNGEE. This CDR3 spans 13 amino acids. Trimming left V 3 bases short and J 6 bases short, with 10 bases between.